This T cell receptor (beta chain) is drawn from a study of blood T cell repertoires in COVID-19. Produced via immunoSEQ multiplex PCR; TCRdb's table is partial and in-frame only. This table holds 320,000 or so clones, over 75% found once. Cohort allocation depended upon clinical history that participants reported. V was trimmed by 6 bases and J by 8 bases, leaving 21 bases between them. Germline V CDR1 and CDR2: SGHDT, YYEEEE. The CDR3 is 15 residues long. The sequence was collected from a woman in her thirties who had recovered from COVID-19. The rearrangement joins TRBV5-6 to TRBJ2-1, with TRBD2 as a possible D gene (7 bases). Sequencing input: PBMCs or T cells enriched from blood (not recorded which). CDR3 nucleotides: TGTGCCAGCACCCGAGGGCGGGGGCCCCGGGATGAGCAGTTCTTC. Translating gives CASTRGRGPRDEQFF.